This T cell receptor beta chain was captured in a study of blood T cell repertoires in COVID-19. Study-wide context: Some COVID-19 samples were acute and others convalescent; all came from the United States, Italy and Spain. T cells, B-cell-depleted T cells, or PBMCs provided the cDNA or gDNA that served as material.

Germline lookup yields CDR1 SGHRS and CDR2 YFSETQ. The CDR3 consists of 13 residues. The junction had 8 bases not matched to a gene; V was cut back by 7 bases and J by 5 bases. Original handling: Estimation of nucleated cell counts relied on the amplification of reference gene primers. Repertoires were generated with immunoSEQ multiplex PCR, while TCRdb's copy carries only in-frame clones and drops some. The V and J calls and clone size come from that table; D and trimming were worked out from the DNA. The sample carries about 59,000 clones, less than 80% recorded once. The rearrangement links TRBV5-1 to TRBJ2-7, with 8 bases that match TRBD1. The TCR comes from a human donor in a cohort sampled during active COVID-19. The specimen sequenced was peripheral blood. This chain's CDR3 is CASSTRTGNEQYF. The CDR3 region has the DNA TGCGCCAGCTCGACCAGGACAGGGAACGAGCAGTACTTC.